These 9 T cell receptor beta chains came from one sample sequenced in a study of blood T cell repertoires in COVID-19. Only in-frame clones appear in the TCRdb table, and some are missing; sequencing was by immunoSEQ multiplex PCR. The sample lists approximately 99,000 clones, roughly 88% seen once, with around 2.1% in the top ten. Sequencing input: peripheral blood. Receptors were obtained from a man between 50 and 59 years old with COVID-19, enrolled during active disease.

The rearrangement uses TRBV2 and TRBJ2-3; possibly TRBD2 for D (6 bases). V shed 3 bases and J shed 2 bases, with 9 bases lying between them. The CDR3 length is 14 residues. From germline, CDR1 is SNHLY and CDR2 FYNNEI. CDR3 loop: CASSDRRVTDTQYF. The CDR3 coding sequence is TGTGCCAGCAGTGACAGGAGGGTCACAGATACGCAGTATTTT.

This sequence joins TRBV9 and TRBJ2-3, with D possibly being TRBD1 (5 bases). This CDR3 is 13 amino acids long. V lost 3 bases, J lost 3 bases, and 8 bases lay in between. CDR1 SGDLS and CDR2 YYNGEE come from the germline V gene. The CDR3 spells CASSAGPTDTQYF. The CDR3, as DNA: TGTGCCAGCAGCGCAGGGCCGACAGATACGCAGTATTTT.

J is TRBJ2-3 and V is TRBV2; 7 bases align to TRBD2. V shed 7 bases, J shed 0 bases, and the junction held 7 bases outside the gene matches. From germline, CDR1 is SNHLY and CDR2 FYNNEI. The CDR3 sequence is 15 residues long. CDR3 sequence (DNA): TGTGCCAGCAAGGAACTAGCGACTAGCACAGATACGCAGTATTTT. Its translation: CASKELATSTDTQYF.

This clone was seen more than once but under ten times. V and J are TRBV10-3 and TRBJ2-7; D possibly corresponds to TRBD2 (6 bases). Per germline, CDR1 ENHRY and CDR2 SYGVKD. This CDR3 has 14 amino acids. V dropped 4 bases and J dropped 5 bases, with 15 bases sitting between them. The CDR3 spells CAISGTEGLDEQYF. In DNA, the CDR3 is TGTGCCATCAGTGGTACGGAGGGATTGGACGAGCAGTACTTC.

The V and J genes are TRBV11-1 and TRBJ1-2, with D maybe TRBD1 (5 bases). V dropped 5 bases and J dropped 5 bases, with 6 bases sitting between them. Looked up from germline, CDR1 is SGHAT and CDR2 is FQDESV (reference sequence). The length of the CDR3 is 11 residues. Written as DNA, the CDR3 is TGTGCCAGCAGCCCAGGGTATGGCTACACCTTC. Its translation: CASSPGYGYTF. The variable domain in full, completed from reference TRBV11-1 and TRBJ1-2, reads EAEVAQSPRYKITEKSQAVAFWCDPISGHATLYWYRQILGQGPELLVQFQDESVVDDSQLPKDRFSAERLKGVDSTLKIQPAELGDSAMYLCASSPGYGYTFGSGTRLTVV.

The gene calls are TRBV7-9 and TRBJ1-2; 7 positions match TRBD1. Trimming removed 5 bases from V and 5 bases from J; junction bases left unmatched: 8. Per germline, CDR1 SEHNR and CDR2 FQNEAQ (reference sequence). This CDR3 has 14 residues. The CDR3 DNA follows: TGTGCCAGCAGCGTACAGGGGCCTCGGTATGGCTACACCTTC. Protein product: CASSVQGPRYGYTF.

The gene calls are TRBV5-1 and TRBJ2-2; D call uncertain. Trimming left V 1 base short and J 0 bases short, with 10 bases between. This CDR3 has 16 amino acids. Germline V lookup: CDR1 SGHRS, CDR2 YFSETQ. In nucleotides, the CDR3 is TGCGCCAGCAGCTTGAATAGTCTAGCGAACACCGGGGAGCTGTTTTTT. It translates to CASSLNSLANTGELFF.

The CDR3 is CASRRPSNQPQHF. For the CDR3, the DNA is TGTGCCAGCAGGAGGCCTAGCAATCAGCCCCAGCATTTT. The chain uses TRBV28 and TRBJ1-5; no clear D. CDR3 length equals 13 residues. The V gene's germline CDR1 is MDHEN and CDR2 SYDVKM. The germline V and J ends were trimmed by 6 bases and 0 bases, with 6 bases remaining between them.

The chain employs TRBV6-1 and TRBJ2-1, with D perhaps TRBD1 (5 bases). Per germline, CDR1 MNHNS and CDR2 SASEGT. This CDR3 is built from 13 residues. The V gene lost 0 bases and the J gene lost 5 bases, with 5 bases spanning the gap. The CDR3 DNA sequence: TGTGCCAGCAGTGAAGCGGACAACAATGAGCAGTTCTTC. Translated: CASSEADNNEQFF.